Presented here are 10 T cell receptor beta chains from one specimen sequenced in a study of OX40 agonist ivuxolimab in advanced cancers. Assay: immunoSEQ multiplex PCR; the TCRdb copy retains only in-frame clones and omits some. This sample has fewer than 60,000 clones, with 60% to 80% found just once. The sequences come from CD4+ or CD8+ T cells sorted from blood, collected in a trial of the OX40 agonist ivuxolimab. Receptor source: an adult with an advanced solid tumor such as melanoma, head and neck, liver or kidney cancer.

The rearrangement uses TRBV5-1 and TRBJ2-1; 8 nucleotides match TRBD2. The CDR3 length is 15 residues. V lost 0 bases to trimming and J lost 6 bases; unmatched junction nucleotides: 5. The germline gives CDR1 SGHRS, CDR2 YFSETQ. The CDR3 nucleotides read TGCGCCAGCAGCTTGGGTAGCGGGAATGGCAATGAGCAGTTCTTC. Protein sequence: CASSLGSGNGNEQFF.

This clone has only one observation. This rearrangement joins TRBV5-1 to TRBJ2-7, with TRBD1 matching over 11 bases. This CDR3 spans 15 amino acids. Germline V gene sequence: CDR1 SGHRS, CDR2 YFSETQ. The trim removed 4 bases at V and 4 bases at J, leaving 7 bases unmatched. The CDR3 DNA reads TGCGCCAGCAGCGCCCGGACAGGGGGCTGGTACGAGCAGTACTTC. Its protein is CASSARTGGWYEQYF.

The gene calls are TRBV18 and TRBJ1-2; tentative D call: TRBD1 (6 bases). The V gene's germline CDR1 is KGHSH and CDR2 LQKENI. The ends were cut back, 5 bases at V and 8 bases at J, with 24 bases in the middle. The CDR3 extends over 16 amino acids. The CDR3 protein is CASSSRGQPLREGYTF. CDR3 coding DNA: TGTGCCAGCTCATCACGCGGACAGCCCTTGCGGGAAGGCTACACCTTC. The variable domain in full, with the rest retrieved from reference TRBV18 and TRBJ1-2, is NAGVMQNPRHLVRRRGQEARLRCSPMKGHSHVYWYRQLPEEGLKFMVYLQKENIIDESGMPKERFSAEFPKEGPSILRIQQVVRGDSAAYFCASSSRGQPLREGYTFGSGTRLTVV.

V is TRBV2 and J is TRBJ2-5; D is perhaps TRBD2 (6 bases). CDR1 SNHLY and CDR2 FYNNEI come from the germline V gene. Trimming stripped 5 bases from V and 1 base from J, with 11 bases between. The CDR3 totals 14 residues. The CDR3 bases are TGTGCCAGCAGTCCCTCCGGGAGCCAAGAGACCCAGTACTTC. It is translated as CASSPSGSQETQYF.

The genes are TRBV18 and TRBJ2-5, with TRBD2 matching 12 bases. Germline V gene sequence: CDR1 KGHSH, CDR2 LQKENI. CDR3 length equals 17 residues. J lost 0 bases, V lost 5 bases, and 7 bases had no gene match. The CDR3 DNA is TGTGCCAGCTCAACCCGGACTAGCGGGAAATACCAAGAGACCCAGTACTTC. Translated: CASSTRTSGKYQETQYF.

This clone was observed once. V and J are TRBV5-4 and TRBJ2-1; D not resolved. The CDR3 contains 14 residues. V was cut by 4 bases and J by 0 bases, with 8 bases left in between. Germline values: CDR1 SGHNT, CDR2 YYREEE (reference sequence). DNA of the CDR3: TGTGCCAGCAGCCGCTTAGGCTCCTACAATGAGCAGTTCTTC. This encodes CASSRLGSYNEQFF. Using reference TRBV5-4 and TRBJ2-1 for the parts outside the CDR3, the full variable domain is ETGVTQSPTHLIKTRGQQVTLRCSSQSGHNTVSWYQQALGQGPQFIFQYYREEENGRGNFPPRFSGLQFPNYSSELNVNALELDDSALYLCASSRLGSYNEQFFGPGTRLTVL.

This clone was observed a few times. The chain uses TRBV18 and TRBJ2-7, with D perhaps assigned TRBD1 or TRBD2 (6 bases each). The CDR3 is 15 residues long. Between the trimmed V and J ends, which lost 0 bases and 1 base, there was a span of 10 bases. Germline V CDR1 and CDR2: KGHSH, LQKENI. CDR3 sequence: CASSPPGGRSYEQYF. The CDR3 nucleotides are TGTGCCAGCTCACCACCAGGGGGGAGATCCTACGAGCAGTACTTC.

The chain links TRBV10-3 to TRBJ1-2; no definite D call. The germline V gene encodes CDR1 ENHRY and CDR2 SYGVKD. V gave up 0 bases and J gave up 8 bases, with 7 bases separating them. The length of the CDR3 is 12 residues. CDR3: CAISESYVGYTF. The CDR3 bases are TGTGCCATCAGTGAGTCTTATGTAGGCTACACCTTC.

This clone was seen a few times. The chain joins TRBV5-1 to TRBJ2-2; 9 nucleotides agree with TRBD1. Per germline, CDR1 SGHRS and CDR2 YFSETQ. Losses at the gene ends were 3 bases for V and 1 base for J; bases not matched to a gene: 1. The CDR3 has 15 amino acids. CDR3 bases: TGCGCCAGCAGCTGGACAGGGGAGAACACCGGGGAGCTGTTTTTT. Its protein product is CASSWTGENTGELFF.

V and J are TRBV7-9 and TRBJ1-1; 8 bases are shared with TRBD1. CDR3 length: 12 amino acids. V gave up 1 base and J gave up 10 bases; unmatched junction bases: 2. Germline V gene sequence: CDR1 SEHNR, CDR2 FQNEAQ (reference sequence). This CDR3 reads CASSLGDRGAFF. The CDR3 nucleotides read TGTGCCAGCAGCTTAGGTGACAGGGGAGCTTTCTTT.